The next 14 T cell receptor beta chains were all read from a single sample in a study of CD8+CD57+ T cells in acquired aplastic anemia. Genomic DNA, serving as template, underwent TCR beta VDJ and CDR3 profiling. TCRdb re-called the reads with MiXCR, one entry per CDR3 protein. The sample consists of 150,000 to 200,000 distinct CDR3 sequences, around three fifths of them appearing once. Sequenced material: sorted CD4+, CD8+, or CD8+CD57+ T cells (not recorded which) from PBMCs. These TCRs come from a human donor with severe aplastic anemia or a healthy control (not recorded which).

The chain couples TRBV10-3 to TRBJ1-1; TRBD1 matches at 10 bases. CDR1 is ENHRY, CDR2 SYGVKD, per germline. There are 16 residues in the CDR3. V shed 4 bases, J shed 5 bases, and the junction held 10 bases outside the gene matches. The CDR3 bases are TGTGCCATCAGTGGAGGGACAGGGGAAGGAGTGACTGAAGCTTTCTTT. It specifies CAISGGTGEGVTEAFF.

V and J are TRBV7-2 and TRBJ1-1; 11 bases align to TRBD1. With V trimmed by 5 bases and J by 11 bases, 13 bases remained unmatched. Germline V gives CDR1 SGHTA, CDR2 FQGNSA. The CDR3 is 15 amino acids. The CDR3 DNA sequence: TGTGCCAGCAGCCCGTACTGGACAGGGGGCGATACCGCTTTCTTT. Its translation: CASSPYWTGGDTAFF.

V and J are TRBV7-3 and TRBJ1-1, with 7 bases that match TRBD1. The CDR3 covers 15 residues. The V gene's germline CDR1 is SGHTA and CDR2 FQGTGA. J was trimmed by 1 base and V by 6 bases; bases with no gene match: 8. CDR3 sequence: CASRTDRARNTEAFF. CDR3 DNA: TGTGCCAGCAGAACTGACAGGGCTCGGAACACTGAAGCTTTCTTT.

Comment on this clonotype: One end of the junction is discordant with germline, which a read error may explain. The J gene is TRBJ2-5, the V gene TRBV7-7; either TRBD1 or TRBD2 may fit D (6 bases each). The CDR3 has 14 residues. Germline CDR1 is SSHAT and CDR2 is FNYEAQ (reference sequence). CDR3 sequence: CASSLGGTEETQYF. The CDR3 region has the DNA TGTGCTAGCAGCTTAGGGGGGACTGAGGAGACCCAGTACTTC.

Points on this clonotype: Lacking the conserved final phenylalanine or tryptophan, this CDR3 likely reflects a read error. The DNA is left out, because the CDR3 cannot be placed on it with certainty; the CDR3 is given as TCRdb lists it. The chain employs TRBV7-3 and TRBJ2-7; the D segment call TRBD2 is taken from the table without a DNA check. The germline gives CDR1 SGHTA, CDR2 FQGTGA. The CDR3 spans 13 amino acids, including both terminal residues. The CDR3 loop reads CASSLGEGLELKI.

This clonotype came up many times. The chain couples TRBV11-2 to TRBJ2-3; 10 bases agree with TRBD2. Trimming took 5 bases from V and 5 from J; bases not matched to a gene: 7. This CDR3 contains 15 residues. In germline, CDR1 is SGHAT, CDR2 FQNNGV. DNA of the CDR3: TGTGCCAGCAGCCCTAGCGGGGGCTACGGAGATACGCAGTATTTT. Translating gives CASSPSGGYGDTQYF. The whole variable domain, remainder taken from reference TRBV11-2 and TRBJ2-3, is EAGVAQSPRYKIIEKRQSVAFWCNPISGHATLYWYQQILGQGPKLLIQFQNNGVVDDSQLPKDRFSAERLKGVDSTLKIQPAKLEDSAVYLCASSPSGGYGDTQYFGPGTRLTVL.

The CDR3 sequence: CATSRDQAGGYGYTF. The CDR3 nucleotides are TGTGCCACCAGCAGAGATCAGGCAGGGGGCTATGGCTACACCTTC. The gene calls are TRBV15 and TRBJ1-2, with 7 bases fitting TRBD1. After removal of 0 bases from V and 4 bases from J, the junction contained 5 bases not matched to a gene. The CDR3 contains 15 residues. CDR1 is LNHNV, CDR2 YYDKDF, per germline (reference sequence).

The gene calls are TRBV30 and TRBJ2-5; 8 bases match TRBD1. J lost 0 bases, V lost 5 bases, and 5 bases had no gene match. Germline lookup yields CDR1 GTSNPN and CDR2 SVGIG (reference sequence). CDR3 length: 14 residues. The CDR3 DNA reads TGTGCCTGGGCGGACAGGGTGTACCAAGAGACCCAGTACTTC. Translated: CAWADRVYQETQYF.

With regard to this clonotype: A much larger clone is a single base away; this may be a read error. The chain has TRBV27 and TRBJ2-7; TRBD2 matches 15 bases. The CDR3 consists of 13 residues. J was trimmed by 12 bases and V by 4 bases; bases with no gene match: 4. CDR1 and CDR2 from the germline V gene are MNHEY and SMNVEV (reference sequence). The CDR3 is CASSSGLAGGSYF. CDR3 DNA sequence: TGTGCCAGCAGTTCGGGACTAGCGGGGGGTTCGTACTTC.

This chain links TRBV18 with TRBJ1-1; D uncertain. The germline V gene has CDR1 KGHSH and CDR2 LQKENI. Trimming took off 6 bases at V and 2 bases at J, with 16 bases between the two ends. This CDR3 has 15 residues. CDR3 nucleotide sequence: TGTGCCAGCTCGGATACGAGGGAGGGTAACACTGAAGCTTTCTTT. Its protein is CASSDTREGNTEAFF.

This CDR3 reads CASSPPGGINQPQHF. The CDR3 nucleotides read TGTGCCAGCAGCCCCCCCGGGGGTATCAATCAGCCCCAGCATTTT. The V and J genes are TRBV7-2 and TRBJ1-5; D possibly corresponds to TRBD1 (5 bases). V was cut by 5 bases and J by 3 bases, with 14 bases left in between. From germline, CDR1 is SGHTA and CDR2 FQGNSA. CDR3 length equals 15 residues.

This chain links TRBV2 with TRBJ2-2, with a possible D match to TRBD2 (6 bases). V lost 8 bases and J lost 2, with 12 bases in between. The length of the CDR3 is 14 residues. Germline V CDR1 and CDR2: SNHLY, FYNNEI. CDR3 amino acids: CASQRAYNTGELFF. DNA of the CDR3: TGTGCCAGCCAGCGGGCCTACAACACCGGGGAGCTGTTTTTT.

This sequence joins TRBV19 and TRBJ1-1; no clear D. The V gene lost 6 bases and the J gene lost 4 bases, with 9 bases spanning the gap. The CDR3 runs 12 residues. The germline V gene encodes CDR1 LNHDA and CDR2 SQIVND (reference sequence). The DNA for the CDR3 is TGTGCCAGTAGACCGGGTCGCACTGAAGCTTTCTTT. Protein product: CASRPGRTEAFF.

This clonotype was seen many times. The chain carries TRBV5-6 and TRBJ2-1; D might be TRBD2 (5 bases). Trimming took 0 bases from V and 9 from J, leaving 10 bases between them. Germline loops: CDR1 SGHDT, CDR2 YYEEEE. The CDR3 sequence is 13 residues long. The CDR3 protein is CASSLGPGGEQFF. The CDR3 DNA reads TGTGCCAGCAGCTTGGGGCCCGGAGGTGAGCAGTTCTTC.